The clone carrying this T cell receptor beta chain appeared many times. No antigen is known for it. Two oligonucleotides, mixed equimolar, formed the beta constant-region primer covering TRBC1 and TRBC2. Nested alpha and beta constant-region primers with the SP2 primer drove four PCR rounds on ligated cDNA. Each CDR3 protein is one row after TCRdb ran MiXCR on the UMI-ligation and nested PCR reads. The repertoire holds roughly 100,000 distinct CDR3 sequences, with around 15% as singletons. This record belongs to a study of naive and memory T cell subsets. Study conclusions and caveats: A few larger clonotypes appeared in naive repertoires, especially CD8, possibly memory cells re-expressing CD45RA.

Germline CDR1 SGHVS, CDR2 FNYEAQ. This CDR3 is 16 amino acids long. Losses at the gene ends were 0 bases for V and 2 bases for J; bases not matched to a gene: 5. Sample: naive CD8+ T cells from blood. The receptor was isolated from a human donor in good health. This rearrangement joins TRBV7-6 to TRBJ2-7, with 9 bases identical to TRBD2. The CDR3 nucleotides read TGTGCCAGCAGCTTAGCGCAGCGGGGGGAACCCTACGAGCAGTACTTC. Its translation is CASSLAQRGEPYEQYF.